These 29 T cell receptor beta chains share one sample of origin, sequenced in a study. Some clones are missing from TCRdb's copy, which holds only in-frame ones; the method was immunoSEQ multiplex PCR. The sample carries some 68,000 clones, 90% to 95% recorded once. Input material: PBMCs. These receptor sequences come from a man in his forties or fifties with rheumatoid arthritis.

The J gene is TRBJ1-2, the V gene TRBV18, with TRBD1 as a possible D gene (6 bases). The CDR3 runs 14 residues. CDR1 and CDR2 from the germline V gene are KGHSH and LQKENI. The V gene lost 3 bases and the J gene lost 5 bases, with 13 bases spanning the gap. CDR3 coding DNA: TGTGCCAGCTCACCGGATCAGGGACATTATGGCTACACCTTC. This gives the protein CASSPDQGHYGYTF.

A note on this clone: The junction and the germline gene differ at one end; a read error may be behind it. The chain is built from TRBV7-7 and TRBJ1-4; 7 bases align to TRBD1. This CDR3 comprises 16 residues. Germline CDR1 is SSHAT and CDR2 is FNYEAQ (reference sequence). The chain's CDR3 is CASSLAPGQGEEKLFF. The CDR3 bases are TGTGCTAGCAGCTTAGCGCCCGGGCAGGGGGAAGAAAAACTGTTTTTT.

CDR3 bases: TGTGCCAGTAGTATAGATCGGGGGCTCGATGCTTTCTTT. This gives the protein CASSIDRGLDAFF. The rearrangement links TRBV19 to TRBJ1-1, with D possibly matching TRBD1 (6 bases). Trimming pared 0 bases from V and 11 bases from J, leaving 13 bases between. The CDR3 spans 13 residues. Germline assignment: CDR1 LNHDA and CDR2 SQIVND (reference sequence).

This rearrangement joins TRBV11-2 to TRBJ1-5; D is undetermined. This CDR3 is built from 13 residues. Germline lookup yields CDR1 SGHAT and CDR2 FQNNGV. V was shortened by 8 bases and J by 2 bases, with 10 bases between the two germline ends. In DNA form, the CDR3 reads TGTGCCAGCGGAGGGCAGGGCAATCAGCCCCAGCATTTT. It codes for CASGGQGNQPQHF.

The chain employs TRBV7-2 and TRBJ2-1; maybe TRBD2 (6 bases). From germline, CDR1 is SGHTA and CDR2 FQGNSA. Trimming left V 2 bases short and J 7 bases short, with 18 bases between. The CDR3 has 16 residues. The CDR3 loop is CASSLLQLAHRNEQFF. The CDR3 DNA is TGTGCCAGCAGCTTATTGCAACTAGCCCACCGGAATGAGCAGTTCTTC.

The chain's CDR3 is CASSLYRQPQHF. For the CDR3, the DNA is TGTGCCAGCAGCTTGTACCGCCAGCCCCAGCATTTT. The chain uses TRBV5-6 and TRBJ1-5; D is undetermined. The CDR3 contains 12 residues. Germline V CDR1 and CDR2: SGHDT, YYEEEE. V shed 1 base and J shed 7 bases, with 6 bases lying between them.

The chain recombines TRBV25-1 with TRBJ1-2, with 9 bases aligning to TRBD1. The ends lost 8 bases at V and 8 bases at J; junction bases unmatched: 12. CDR3 length: 14 amino acids. Germline loops: CDR1 MGHDK, CDR2 SYGVNS. CDR3 amino acids: CASRSWDRAHGYTF. Here the CDR3 DNA reads TGTGCCAGCCGCTCATGGGACAGGGCTCACGGCTACACCTTC.

This chain connects TRBV25-1 to TRBJ1-2, with D uncertain. The CDR3 has 13 residues. Germline lookup yields CDR1 MGHDK and CDR2 SYGVNS. Trimming pared 7 bases from V and 1 base from J, leaving 10 bases between. The CDR3: CASTGRLNYGYTF. CDR3 DNA sequence: TGTGCCAGCACGGGGAGGCTTAACTATGGCTACACCTTC.

V gene TRBV27 combines with J gene TRBJ1-6, with D uncertain. Trimming removed 1 base from V and 8 bases from J, with 6 bases in between. Germline assignment: CDR1 MNHEY and CDR2 SMNVEV (reference sequence). The CDR3 has 13 amino acids. As DNA, the CDR3 is TGTGCCAGCAGTTTATACCCGGATTCACCCCTCCACTTT. Encoded protein: CASSLYPDSPLHF.

This sequence joins TRBV5-1 and TRBJ2-5; D might be TRBD2 (6 bases). The V end was cut by 4 bases, the J end by 2 bases, with 12 bases between. The CDR3 runs 14 residues. The germline V gene has CDR1 SGHRS and CDR2 YFSETQ. CDR3 sequence reads: CASSLNREQETQYF. The CDR3 coding sequence is TGCGCCAGCAGCCTCAACCGGGAGCAAGAGACCCAGTACTTC.

The rearrangement joins TRBV11-2 to TRBJ2-4; TRBD1 aligns across 7 bases. Germline V lookup: CDR1 SGHAT, CDR2 FQNNGV. Trimming cost V 1 base and J 0 bases; bases outside gene matches: 3. The CDR3 is 16 residues long. The CDR3 region has the DNA TGTGCCAGCAGCTTAGGGGACAGTCTAGCCAAAAACATTCAGTACTTC. Its protein is CASSLGDSLAKNIQYF.

The chain has TRBV6-5 and TRBJ1-4, with D perhaps TRBD1 (5 bases). The CDR3 is made up of 16 amino acids. Germline V gene lookup returns CDR1 MNHEY and CDR2 SVGAGI. V was shortened by 2 bases and J by 6 bases, with 16 bases between the two germline ends. CDR3 residues: CASSYHTGRGDEKLFF. Here the CDR3 DNA reads TGTGCCAGCAGTTACCACACGGGGCGCGGGGATGAAAAACTGTTTTTT.

The chain employs TRBV6-5 and TRBJ1-4; a weak D match, TRBD1 (6 bases). The CDR3 contains 16 residues. Germline CDR1 is MNHEY and CDR2 is SVGAGI. The V end was cut by 2 bases, the J end by 8 bases, with 18 bases between. This CDR3 is CASSYIFRQGKEKLFF. As DNA, the CDR3 is TGTGCCAGCAGTTACATTTTTCGGCAGGGGAAGGAAAAACTGTTTTTT.

The chain recombines TRBV9 with TRBJ2-6; 10 bases are shared with TRBD1. CDR3 size: 17 residues. Germline V gene data show CDR1 as SGDLS and CDR2 as YYNGEE. V dropped 5 bases and J dropped 0; count of bases not matched to a gene: 5. CDR3: CASSRQGANSGANVLTF. The DNA for the CDR3 is TGTGCCAGCAGTCGACAGGGGGCCAACTCTGGGGCCAACGTCCTGACTTTC.

The chain uses TRBV7-2 and TRBJ1-2, with D uncertain. Germline CDR1 and CDR2: SGHTA and FQGNSA. Trimming took 2 bases from V and 2 from J, leaving 12 bases between them. The CDR3 consists of 15 residues. As DNA, the CDR3 is TGTGCCAGCAGCTTACTTTGGGCGAAGAACTATGGCTACACCTTC. Protein product: CASSLLWAKNYGYTF.

The V gene is TRBV11-2, the J gene TRBJ2-1, with TRBD2 matching 15 bases. V gave up 5 bases and J gave up 8 bases; unmatched junction bases: 13. This CDR3 has 18 residues. From germline, CDR1 is SGHAT and CDR2 FQNNGV. The CDR3 sequence is CASSVGTSGRFGVDEQFF. Written as DNA, the CDR3 is TGTGCCAGCAGCGTTGGGACTAGCGGGAGGTTCGGTGTAGATGAGCAGTTCTTC.

CDR3: CASSSSGGGNEQFF. The CDR3 DNA reads TGTGCCAGCAGCAGTAGCGGGGGGGGCAATGAGCAGTTCTTC. The chain is built from TRBV7-9 and TRBJ2-1, with 11 bases identical to TRBD2. The J segment lost 6 bases and the V segment lost 5 bases, leaving 3 bases of the junction unmatched. CDR1 SEHNR and CDR2 FQNEAQ come from the germline V gene (reference sequence). The CDR3 length is 14 residues.

This chain joins TRBV9 and TRBJ1-1; D unclear. V shed 3 bases and J shed 5 bases, with 5 bases lying between them. Germline V lookup: CDR1 SGDLS, CDR2 YYNGEE. The CDR3 covers 11 residues. This CDR3 is CASSGSTEAFF. In DNA form, the CDR3 reads TGTGCCAGCAGCGGGTCGACTGAAGCTTTCTTT.

CDR3 DNA: TGCAGCGTTGAGGTCAGGACTGAAGCTTTCTTT. Encoded protein: CSVEVRTEAFF. The chain links TRBV29-1 to TRBJ1-1; D unresolved. Germline CDR1 and CDR2: SQVTM and ANQGSEA. CDR3 length: 11 amino acids. V was trimmed by 3 bases and J by 5 bases, leaving 7 bases between them.

This chain's CDR3 is CASSLVGVANEQFF. The DNA of the CDR3 is TGTGCCAGCAGTTTAGTGGGAGTAGCTAATGAGCAGTTCTTC. This chain joins TRBV28 and TRBJ2-1; tentative D call: TRBD2 (5 bases). In germline, CDR1 is MDHEN, CDR2 SYDVKM. This CDR3 has 14 amino acids. V was pared by 2 bases and J by 7 bases, with 12 bases between. Complete variable domain (other parts from reference TRBV28 and TRBJ2-1): DVKVTQSSRYLVKRTGEKVFLECVQDMDHENMFWYRQDPGLGLRLIYFSYDVKMKEKGDIPEGYSVSREKKERFSLILESASTNQTSMYLCASSLVGVANEQFFGPGTRLTVL.

The chain is built from TRBV4-2 and TRBJ2-3; no firm D call. Germline V gene data show CDR1 as LGHNA and CDR2 as YNFKEQ. The CDR3 has 14 residues. Between the trimmed V and J ends, which lost 0 bases and 9 bases, there was a span of 13 bases. CDR3 sequence (DNA): TGTGCCAGCAGCCAAGATTTGGGCAGCGACACGCAGTATTTT. As protein: CASSQDLGSDTQYF.

This chain uses TRBV19 with TRBJ2-7, with 7 bases lining up with TRBD1. This CDR3 region has 14 residues. CDR1 is LNHDA and CDR2 is SQIVND in the germline V gene (reference sequence). V trimming: 5 bases; J trimming: 2 bases; junction bases outside the gene matches: 6. CDR3 protein: CASSQGQPPYEQYF. CDR3 sequence (DNA): TGTGCCAGTAGTCAGGGACAGCCACCCTACGAGCAGTACTTC.

The V call is TRBV4-1, the J call TRBJ1-4; D gene unclear. This CDR3 is built from 17 residues. Per the germline V gene, CDR1 is MGHRA and CDR2 is YSYEKL. Trimming removed 1 base at V and 3 bases at J, with 15 bases between. Written as DNA, the CDR3 is TGCGCCAGCAGCCAAGGGATCTCTGGTGGACCTAATGAAAAACTGTTTTTT. Its translation is CASSQGISGGPNEKLFF.

V gene TRBV18 combines with J gene TRBJ1-1; TRBD1 is a possible D gene (5 bases). V lost 3 bases and J lost 1, with 9 bases in between. CDR1 and CDR2 from the germline V gene are KGHSH and LQKENI. This CDR3 region has 14 residues. CDR3 nucleotide sequence: TGTGCCAGCTCACCGGACGGGGGGAACACTGAAGCTTTCTTT. Translating gives CASSPDGGNTEAFF. The variable domain in full, with the rest retrieved from reference TRBV18 and TRBJ1-1, is NAGVMQNPRHLVRRRGQEARLRCSPMKGHSHVYWYRQLPEEGLKFMVYLQKENIIDESGMPKERFSAEFPKEGPSILRIQQVVRGDSAAYFCASSPDGGNTEAFFGQGTRLTVV.

The chain uses TRBV28 and TRBJ2-7, with D uncertain. The CDR3 is 14 residues long. V dropped 3 bases and J dropped 4 bases, with 13 bases sitting between them. Germline CDR1 MDHEN, CDR2 SYDVKM. CDR3 amino acids: CASSLSQVFYEQYF. The CDR3 DNA reads TGTGCCAGCAGTTTGTCTCAGGTCTTTTACGAGCAGTACTTC.

Notes on this clone: The junction departs from germline at one end; a sequencing error may be responsible. The V call is TRBV3-1 (or the pseudogene TRBV3-2), the J call TRBJ2-7; unclear D gene. Germline lookup yields CDR1 LGHDT and CDR2 YNNKEL (reference sequence). The CDR3 has 15 amino acids. Here the CDR3 DNA reads TGTGCCAGCAGCCACCCCTTCGGAAACTCCTGCGAGCAGTACTTC. Protein: CASSHPFGNSCEQYF.

CDR3 coding DNA: TGCGCCAGCAGCTCTTCCACTACAGGTTTAGCGGATAATTCACCCCTCCACTTT. Translation: CASSSSTTGLADNSPLHF. The chain joins TRBV5-1 to TRBJ1-6; TRBD1 might be the D (5 bases). Trimming took 3 bases from V and 5 from J, leaving 21 bases between them. The germline CDR1 and CDR2 sequences are SGHRS and YFSETQ. This CDR3 contains 18 residues.

The chain uses TRBV30 and TRBJ2-7; 11 positions agree with TRBD2. CDR3 size: 14 residues. Germline V gives CDR1 GTSNPN, CDR2 SVGIG (reference sequence). J gave up 7 bases and V 3 bases, and 8 bases lay outside the gene matches. CDR3 sequence reads: CAWRLSSGRFEQYF. The CDR3 region has the DNA TGTGCCTGGAGGTTGTCTAGCGGGAGGTTTGAGCAGTACTTC.

This chain links TRBV30 with TRBJ1-6; D is ambiguous. V lost 1 base to trimming and J lost 7 bases, with 14 bases between them. The CDR3 contains 15 residues. Germline CDR1 reads GTSNPN; CDR2 reads SVGIG (reference sequence). The CDR3 sequence: CAWSGGSFGNSPLHF. CDR3 nucleotides: TGTGCCTGGAGTGGGGGTAGTTTCGGGAATTCACCCCTCCACTTT.